Listed below are T cell receptor beta chains from one sample, sequenced in a study of shared T cell receptors in the human thymus. Produced via immunoSEQ multiplex PCR; TCRdb's table is partial and in-frame only. The sample includes more than 550,000 clones, roughly 85% of them seen just once. The same sample was also used in a study of human thymus T cells.

Sequenced material: thymocytes. These receptors all stem from a girl under three years old with a congenital heart defect. Each CDR3 is given with its conserved first and last residue. The D gene is left open where the match is weak. Expanded clones get a size class; other rows say once, few or many, or leave the size out.

j_gene,v_gene,abundance,d_gene,CDR3nt,CDR3aa
TRBJ1-1,TRBV7-6,-,-,TGTGCCAGCAGCTTAGGGGGGCTGGGGAGCACTGAAGCTTTCTTT,CASSLGGLGSTEAFF
TRBJ1-4,TRBV11-2,-,TRBD1,TGTGCCAGCAGCTCAGAGGGGGACAGTTTTTTT,CASSSEGDSFF
TRBJ2-3,TRBV14,-,TRBD1,TGTGCCAGCAGCCAAGCCGGGACAGGGTCCACAGATACGCAGTATTTT,CASSQAGTGSTDTQYF
TRBJ2-5,TRBV5-1,-,-,TGCGCCAGCAGCTTGTTGAGACTAGGAACCGACCAAGAGACCCAGTACTTC,CASSLLRLGTDQETQYF
TRBJ2-4,TRBV28,-,TRBD1,TGTGCCAGCAGTTTGTCGGGACAGGGGCCCTTGGCCAAAAACATTCAGTACTTC,CASSLSGQGPLAKNIQYF
TRBJ1-1,TRBV7-3,-,-,TGTGCCAGCACACTCAGGACGGGGGACACTGAAGCTTTCTTT,CASTLRTGDTEAFF
TRBJ2-1,TRBV6-6,-,TRBD2,TGTGCCAGCAGTTCTCTAGCGGGGGGGCCGGACAATGAGCAGTTCTTC,CASSSLAGGPDNEQFF
TRBJ2-1,TRBV12-5,-,-,TGTGCTAGTGGTCAGGGCAATGAGCAGTTCTTC,CASGQGNEQFF
TRBJ2-3,TRBV5-1,-,-,TGCGCCAGCAGCCTAGGACACTACACAGATACGCAGTATTTT,CASSLGHYTDTQYF
TRBJ1-6,TRBV27,-,-,TGTGCCAGCAGTTTAACAAGGCGGGCAGCGAGGAGCTCCTATAATTCACCCCTCCACTTT,CASSLTRRAARSSYNSPLHF
TRBJ2-5,TRBV5-1,-,-,TGCGCCAGCAGCTTGGGGGAGGAGACCCAGTACTTC,CASSLGEETQYF
TRBJ1-2,TRBV18,-,-,TGTGCCAGCTCAAGCGGGGGCGGATCAGGCGGCTACACCTTC,CASSSGGGSGGYTF
TRBJ1-2,TRBV4-2,-,-,TGTGCCAGCAGCCCGCAATTGGGGGGTTTTTGTTACACCTTC,CASSPQLGGFCYTF
TRBJ2-7,TRBV19,-,-,TGTGCCAGTAGTGTGACAGGTCCCTACGAGCAGTACTTC,CASSVTGPYEQYF
TRBJ2-7,TRBV7-9,-,-,TGTGCCAGCAGCTTAGCCTCGAGCGGCCCCTACGAGCAGTACTTC,CASSLASSGPYEQYF
TRBJ2-3,TRBV5-1,-,TRBD1,TGCGCCAGCAGCTTGGCCACGAGGGGGCGCTTTACAGATACGCAGTATTTT,CASSLATRGRFTDTQYF
TRBJ1-5,TRBV4-3,-,-,TGCGCCAGCAGCAAAGACGGGGGTCATAGCAATCAGCCCCAGCATTTT,CASSKDGGHSNQPQHF
TRBJ2-2,TRBV2,-,TRBD2,TGTGCCAGCAGACCAGCGGGGGGGTGGAACACCGGGGAGCTGTTTTTT,CASRPAGGWNTGELFF
TRBJ2-3,TRBV28,-,-,TGTGCCAGCAGTCTACCATCCCGCGTGACAGATACGCAGTATTTT,CASSLPSRVTDTQYF
TRBJ1-1,TRBV11-2,-,TRBD1,TGTGCCAGCAGCTTAGACCCGGGACAGGGAGCGAACACTGAAGCTTTCTTT,CASSLDPGQGANTEAFF
TRBJ1-3,TRBV6-1,few,-,TGTGCCAGCAGTGAAGGGGGGGGCGCAGGCCCCTATGATGGAAACACCATATATTTT,CASSEGGGAGPYDGNTIYF
TRBJ1-6,TRBV9,once,-,TGTGCCAGCAGCGCGAGCTCCTATAATTCACCCCTCCACTTT,CASSASSYNSPLHF
TRBJ2-1,TRBV15,-,TRBD2,TGTGCCACCAGCAGAGTGGGACTAGCGGGGGGCAGGGGGGGATTCTTC,CATSRVGLAGGRGGFF
TRBJ2-6,TRBV18,-,TRBD1,TGTGCCAGCTCACCAAAGGGACAGGGGATGAGGGAAAGGGGGGCCAACGTCCTGACTTTC,CASSPKGQGMRERGANVLTF
TRBJ1-2,TRBV25-1,-,-,TGTGCCAGCAGTGAATGGCCGGAAAGGGGTGGCTACACCTTC,CASSEWPERGGYTF
TRBJ2-3,TRBV5-6,-,-,TGTGCCAGCAGCTTGGGACTACACCGCACAGATACGCAGTATTTT,CASSLGLHRTDTQYF
TRBJ1-5,TRBV6-5,-,TRBD1,TGTGCCAGCAGCACAACAGGGGATAGCAATCAGCCCCAGCATTTT,CASSTTGDSNQPQHF
TRBJ1-1,TRBV7-8,-,TRBD1,TGTGCCAGCAGCCCAAGGGGACAGTCTATGGGAGCTTTCTTT,CASSPRGQSMGAFF
TRBJ2-3,TRBV4-3,once,-,TGCGCCAGCAGCCAAGAACTTTCATATAGCACAGATACGCAGTATTTT,CASSQELSYSTDTQYF
TRBJ1-2,TRBV10-3,-,TRBD1,TGTGCCATCAGTGATCGACAGGGGATACACTATGGCTACACCTTC,CAISDRQGIHYGYTF
TRBJ2-7,TRBV5-6,once,-,TGTGCCAGCAGCCCAGCCGGGACACCTCCCTACGAGCAGTACTTC,CASSPAGTPPYEQYF
TRBJ1-1,TRBV5-1,-,-,TGCGCCAGCAGCTTGATGGTGGTGAGTACAGGGTATCGTTATCCTGAAGCTTTCTTT,CASSLMVVSTGYRYPEAFF
TRBJ2-1,TRBV5-1,-,TRBD2,TGCGCCAGCGGAGCGGGGGCCGCGGGGAATGAGCAGTTCTTC,CASGAGAAGNEQFF
TRBJ2-5,TRBV18,-,-,TGTGCCAGCTCACCAGAACCCGGACTCTGGGAGACCCAGTACTTC,CASSPEPGLWETQYF
TRBJ2-7,TRBV29-1,-,TRBD2,TGCAGCGCTTCCGGGACTAGGCGATACGAGCAGTACTTC,CSASGTRRYEQYF
TRBJ1-4,TRBV4-3,-,-,TGCGCCAGCAGCCCGCGGACAGAAAATGAAAAACTGTTTTTT,CASSPRTENEKLFF
TRBJ1-2,TRBV27,-,-,TGTGCCAGCAAACAGACCCCTACTAACTATGGCTACACCTTC,CASKQTPTNYGYTF
TRBJ2-1,TRBV9,-,TRBD2,TGTGCCAGCAGCGGTCTAGCGGGCGCCTACAATGAGCAGTTCTTC,CASSGLAGAYNEQFF
TRBJ1-1,TRBV5-1,-,-,TGCGCCAGCAGCTCACGCGGCCCGGACACTGAAGCTTTCTTT,CASSSRGPDTEAFF
TRBJ1-1,TRBV28,-,-,TGTGCCAGCAGTTTGTCCCTTAACACTGAAGCTTTCTTT,CASSLSLNTEAFF
TRBJ2-7,TRBV10-1,-,TRBD1,TGCGCCAGCAGTCCCAATGGACAGGGGGCGGCCTACGAGCAGTACTTC,CASSPNGQGAAYEQYF
TRBJ1-2,TRBV29-1,-,TRBD1,TGCAGCGTCTGGACAGGGAAAAGTAACTATGGCTACACCTTC,CSVWTGKSNYGYTF
TRBJ2-7,TRBV7-9,once,-,TGTGCCAGCAGTCCAACTACGCCCCCCTACGAGCAGTACTTC,CASSPTTPPYEQYF
TRBJ1-3,TRBV28,-,-,TGTGCCAGCAGTTTATACCGACGACAAAGTGGAAACACCATATATTTT,CASSLYRRQSGNTIYF
TRBJ1-2,TRBV6-4,few,TRBD1,TGTGCCAGCGGACAGGAGTACCACTATGGCTACACCTTC,CASGQEYHYGYTF
TRBJ1-1,TRBV29-1,-,-,TGCAGCGCCCGCGGGCAGCCGAACACTGAAGCTTTCTTT,CSARGQPNTEAFF
TRBJ1-1,TRBV5-4,-,TRBD1,TGTGCCAGCAGCCCAGAGGACAGGGAGGGGATGAACACTGAAGCTTTCTTT,CASSPEDREGMNTEAFF
TRBJ2-7,TRBV28,-,TRBD2,TGTGCCACGACGAACGGACTAGCCGGCGAGCAGTACTTC,CATTNGLAGEQYF
TRBJ2-1,TRBV11-2,-,-,TGTGCCAGCAGTCCCATGGAGCAAGGTACCTACAATGAGCAGTTCTTC,CASSPMEQGTYNEQFF
TRBJ1-1,TRBV11-2,-,TRBD1,TGTGCCAGCAGCCCAATAGTCTTAGGGGGCTTTAACACTGAAGCTTTCTTT,CASSPIVLGGFNTEAFF
TRBJ2-3,TRBV30,-,TRBD1,TGTGCCTGGAGTATAGGGACAGGGGGCGCAGATACGCAGTATTTT,CAWSIGTGGADTQYF
TRBJ1-1,TRBV14,-,-,TGTGCCAGCAGTCGCGTAGAAGCTTTCTTT,CASSRVEAFF
TRBJ1-2,TRBV11-1,-,-,TGTGCCAGCAGCCCCGGACAAGGATACACTCTAGGCTACACCTTC,CASSPGQGYTLGYTF
TRBJ2-1,TRBV4-1,-,TRBD1,TGCGCCAGCAGCTGGCGGACAGGGTCAAGTGAGCAGTTCTTC,CASSWRTGSSEQFF
TRBJ1-1,TRBV6-5,-,-,TGTGCCAGCAGTCCACGGGGTGCTGAAGCTTTCTTT,CASSPRGAEAFF